This record concerns one T cell receptor beta chain sequence. Its antigen remains unknown. Per germline, CDR1 KGHSH and CDR2 LQKENI. Trimming left V 3 bases short and J 10 bases short, with 10 bases between. This CDR3 is built from 13 residues. The data were obtained in a study of cytomegalovirus exposure and HLA in healthy donors. Study at large: Inside one of the first data releases sat about 85 million unique TCRs taken from HLA-typed donors. Points from the study as a whole: Later work associated fewer than 20,000 TCR beta sequences with HLA alleles at 0.05 false discovery rate. TRBV6-2, TRBV6-3 and other indistinguishable V segments were excluded. Accurate prediction of HLA-A and HLA-B alleles (for most subjects) was reportedly achieved from TCR beta sequences.

The PCR contained 60 Vbeta and 13 Jbeta primers. Repertoires were generated with immunoSEQ multiplex PCR, while TCRdb's copy carries only in-frame clones and drops some. Among 150,000 to 200,000 clones listed, roughly four fifths were seen once. The V gene is TRBV18, the J gene TRBJ1-6; no reliable D call. The clonotype was recovered from a middle-aged woman in good health and CMV-seronegative. Sequencing input: PBMCs. CDR3 in DNA: TGTGCCAGCTCACCTACAGAATTCTCACCCCTCCACTTT. Translating it yields CASSPTEFSPLHF.